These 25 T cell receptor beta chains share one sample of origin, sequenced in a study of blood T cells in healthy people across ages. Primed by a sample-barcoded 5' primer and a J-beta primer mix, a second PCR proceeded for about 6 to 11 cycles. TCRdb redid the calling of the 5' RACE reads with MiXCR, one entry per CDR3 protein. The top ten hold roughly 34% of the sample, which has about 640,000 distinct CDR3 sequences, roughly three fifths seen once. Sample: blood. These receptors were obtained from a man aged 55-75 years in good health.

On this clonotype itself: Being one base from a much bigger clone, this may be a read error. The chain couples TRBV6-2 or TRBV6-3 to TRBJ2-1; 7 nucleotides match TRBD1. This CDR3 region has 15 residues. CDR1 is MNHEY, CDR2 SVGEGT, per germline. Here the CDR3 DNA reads TGTGCCAGCAGTTACTCTGCAGGGGGTTTCGATGAGCAGTCCTTC. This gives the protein CASSYSAGGFDEQSF.

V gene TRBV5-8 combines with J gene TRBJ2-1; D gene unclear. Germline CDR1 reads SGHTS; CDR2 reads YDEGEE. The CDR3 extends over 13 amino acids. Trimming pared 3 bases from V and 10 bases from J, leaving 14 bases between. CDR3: CASSWAYGWEQFF. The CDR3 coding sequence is TGTGCCAGCAGCTGGGCGTATGGGTGGGAGCAGTTCTTC.

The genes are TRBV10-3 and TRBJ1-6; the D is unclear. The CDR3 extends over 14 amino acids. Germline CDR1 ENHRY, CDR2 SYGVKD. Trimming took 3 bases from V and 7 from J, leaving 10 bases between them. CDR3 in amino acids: CAISDNSQNSPLHF. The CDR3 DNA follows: TGTGCCATCAGTGACAACAGCCAGAATTCACCCCTCCACTTT.

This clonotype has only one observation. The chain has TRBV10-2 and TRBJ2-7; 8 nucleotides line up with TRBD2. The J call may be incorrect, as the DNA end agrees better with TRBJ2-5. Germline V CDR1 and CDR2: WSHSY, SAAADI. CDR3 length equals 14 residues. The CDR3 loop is CASSKVGLGETQYF. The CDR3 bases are TGCGCCAGCTCGAAAGTGGGACTAGGGGAGACCCAGTACTTC.

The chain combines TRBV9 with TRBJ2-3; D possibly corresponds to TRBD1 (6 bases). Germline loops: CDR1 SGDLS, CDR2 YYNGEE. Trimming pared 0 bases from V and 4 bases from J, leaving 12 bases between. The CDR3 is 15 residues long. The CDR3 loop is CASSVAGAGADTQYF. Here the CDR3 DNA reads TGTGCCAGCAGCGTAGCTGGGGCAGGGGCAGATACGCAGTATTTT.

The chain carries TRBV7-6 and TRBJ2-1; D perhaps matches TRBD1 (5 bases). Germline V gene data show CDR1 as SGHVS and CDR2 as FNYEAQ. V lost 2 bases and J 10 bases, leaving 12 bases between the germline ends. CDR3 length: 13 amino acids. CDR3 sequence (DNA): TGTGCCAGCAGCTTAATGGGCCCAGGGGAGCAGTTCTTC. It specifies CASSLMGPGEQFF.

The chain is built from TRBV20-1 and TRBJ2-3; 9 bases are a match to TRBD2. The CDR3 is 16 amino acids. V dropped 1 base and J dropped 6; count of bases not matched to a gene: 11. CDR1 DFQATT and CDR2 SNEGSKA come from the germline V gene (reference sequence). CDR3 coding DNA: TGCAGTGCTAGAGTCCCTTTAGCGGGGGAGGCTGATACGCAGTATTTT. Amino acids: CSARVPLAGEADTQYF.

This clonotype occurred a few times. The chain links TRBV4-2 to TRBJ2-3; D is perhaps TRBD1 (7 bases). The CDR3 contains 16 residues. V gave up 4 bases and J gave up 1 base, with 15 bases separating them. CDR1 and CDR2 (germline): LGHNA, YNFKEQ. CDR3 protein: CASSPGGRGGTDTQYF. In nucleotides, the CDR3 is TGTGCCAGCAGCCCCGGGGGCAGGGGGGGCACAGATACGCAGTATTTT.

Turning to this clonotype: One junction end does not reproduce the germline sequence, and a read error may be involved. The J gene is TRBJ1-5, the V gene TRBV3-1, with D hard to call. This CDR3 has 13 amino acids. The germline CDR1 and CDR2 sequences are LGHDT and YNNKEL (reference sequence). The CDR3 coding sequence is TGTGCCAGTAGCCAATATAGCAATCAGCCCCAGCATTTT. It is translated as CASSQYSNQPQHF.

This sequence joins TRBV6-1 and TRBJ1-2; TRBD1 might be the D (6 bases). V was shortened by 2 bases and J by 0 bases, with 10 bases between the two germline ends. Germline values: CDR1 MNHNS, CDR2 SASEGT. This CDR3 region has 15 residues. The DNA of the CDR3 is TGTGCCAGCAGTGAAACCGGGACATCTAACTATGGCTACACCTTC. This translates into CASSETGTSNYGYTF.

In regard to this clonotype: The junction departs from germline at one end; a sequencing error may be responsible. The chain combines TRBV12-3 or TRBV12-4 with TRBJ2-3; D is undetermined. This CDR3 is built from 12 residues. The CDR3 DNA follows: TGTGTCAGCAGCACGGGCATAGATACGCAGTATTTT. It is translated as CVSSTGIDTQYF.

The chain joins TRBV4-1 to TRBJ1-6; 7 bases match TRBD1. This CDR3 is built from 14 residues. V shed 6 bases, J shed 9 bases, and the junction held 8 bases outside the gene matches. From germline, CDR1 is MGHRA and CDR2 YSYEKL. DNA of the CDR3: TGCGCCAGCAGGCAGACAGGGTCGATTTCACCCCTCCACTTT. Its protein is CASRQTGSISPLHF.

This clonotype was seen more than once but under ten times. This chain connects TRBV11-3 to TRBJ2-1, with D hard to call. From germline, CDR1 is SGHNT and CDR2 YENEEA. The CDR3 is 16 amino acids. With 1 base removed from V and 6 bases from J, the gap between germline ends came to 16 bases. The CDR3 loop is CASSLVVRKPGNEQFF. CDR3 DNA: TGTGCCAGCAGCTTAGTTGTTCGGAAGCCGGGCAATGAGCAGTTCTTC. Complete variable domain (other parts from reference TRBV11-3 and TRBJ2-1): EAGVVQSPRYKIIEKKQPVAFWCNPISGHNTLYWYLQNLGQGPELLIRYENEEAVDDSQLPKDRFSAERLKGVDSTLKIQPAELGDSAVYLCASSLVVRKPGNEQFFGPGTRLTVL.

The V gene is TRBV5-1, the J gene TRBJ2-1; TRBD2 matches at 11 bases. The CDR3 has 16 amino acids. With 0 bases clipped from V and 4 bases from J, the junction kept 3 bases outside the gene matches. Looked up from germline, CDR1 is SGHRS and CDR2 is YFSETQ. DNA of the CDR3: TGCGCCAGCAGCTTGGGGGGACTAGCGGCTTACAATGAGCAGTTCTTC. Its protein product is CASSLGGLAAYNEQFF.

This CDR3 is CASRAGQGANYGYTF. As DNA, the CDR3 is TGTGCCAGCAGAGCAGGACAGGGGGCGAACTATGGCTACACCTTC. The chain is built from TRBV7-2 and TRBJ1-2; TRBD1 agrees at 11 bases. CDR3 length equals 15 residues. Germline-derived CDR1 and CDR2 are SGHTA and FQGNSA. The junction had 5 bases not matched to a gene; V was cut back by 6 bases and J by 2 bases. Drawing the rest from reference TRBV7-2 and TRBJ1-2, the complete variable domain is GAGVSQSPSNKVTEKGKDVELRCDPISGHTALYWYRQSLGQGLEFLIYFQGNSAPDKSGLPSDRFSAERTGGSVSTLTIQRTQQEDSAVYLCASRAGQGANYGYTFGSGTRLTVV.

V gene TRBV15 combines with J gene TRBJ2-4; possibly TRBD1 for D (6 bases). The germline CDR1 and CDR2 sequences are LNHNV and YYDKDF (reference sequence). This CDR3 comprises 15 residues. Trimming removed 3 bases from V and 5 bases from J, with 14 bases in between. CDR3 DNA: TGTGCCACCAGCAGGAATACAGGGTTCGAAAACATTCAGTACTTC. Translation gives CATSRNTGFENIQYF. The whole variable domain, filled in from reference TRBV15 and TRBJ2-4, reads DAMVIQNPRYQVTQFGKPVTLSCSQTLNHNVMYWYQQKSSQAPKLLFHYYDKDFNNEADTPDNFQSRRPNTSFCFLDIRSPGLGDTAMYLCATSRNTGFENIQYFGAGTRLSVL.

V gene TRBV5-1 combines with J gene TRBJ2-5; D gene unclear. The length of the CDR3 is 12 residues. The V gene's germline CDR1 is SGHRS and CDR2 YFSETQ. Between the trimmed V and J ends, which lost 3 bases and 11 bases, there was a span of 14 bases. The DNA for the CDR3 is TGCGCCAGCAGCTCCTATGCCCATGAGCAGTACTTC. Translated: CASSSYAHEQYF.

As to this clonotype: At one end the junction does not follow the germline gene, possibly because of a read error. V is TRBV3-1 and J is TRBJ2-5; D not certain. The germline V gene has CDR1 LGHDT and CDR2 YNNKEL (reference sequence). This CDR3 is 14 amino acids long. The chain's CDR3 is CVSSQPRAEETQYF. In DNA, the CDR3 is TGTGTCAGCAGCCAACCTAGGGCGGAAGAGACCCAGTACTTC.

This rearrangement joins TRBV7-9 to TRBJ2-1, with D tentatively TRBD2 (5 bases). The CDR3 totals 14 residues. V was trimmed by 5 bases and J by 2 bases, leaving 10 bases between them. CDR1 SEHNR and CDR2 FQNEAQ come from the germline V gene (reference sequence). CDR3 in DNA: TGTGCCAGCAGCGATAGAGGGACCTACAATGAGCAGTTCTTC. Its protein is CASSDRGTYNEQFF.

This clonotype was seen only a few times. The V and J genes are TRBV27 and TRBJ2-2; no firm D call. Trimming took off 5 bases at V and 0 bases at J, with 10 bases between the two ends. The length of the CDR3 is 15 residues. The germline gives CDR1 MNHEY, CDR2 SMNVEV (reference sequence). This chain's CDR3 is CASSPIDPNTGELFF. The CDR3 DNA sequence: TGTGCCAGCAGTCCGATTGACCCGAACACCGGGGAGCTGTTTTTT.

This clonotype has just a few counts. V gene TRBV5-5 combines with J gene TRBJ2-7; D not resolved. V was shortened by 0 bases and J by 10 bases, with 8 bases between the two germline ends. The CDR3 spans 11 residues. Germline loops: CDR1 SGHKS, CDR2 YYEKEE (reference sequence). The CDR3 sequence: CASSLDSNQYF. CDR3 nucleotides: TGTGCCAGCAGCTTGGATTCGAATCAGTACTTC.

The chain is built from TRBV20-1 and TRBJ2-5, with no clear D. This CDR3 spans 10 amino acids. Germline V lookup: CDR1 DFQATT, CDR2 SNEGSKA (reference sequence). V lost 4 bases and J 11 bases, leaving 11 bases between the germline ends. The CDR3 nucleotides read TGCAGTGCTATGTACAATGAGCAGTACTTC. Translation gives CSAMYNEQYF.

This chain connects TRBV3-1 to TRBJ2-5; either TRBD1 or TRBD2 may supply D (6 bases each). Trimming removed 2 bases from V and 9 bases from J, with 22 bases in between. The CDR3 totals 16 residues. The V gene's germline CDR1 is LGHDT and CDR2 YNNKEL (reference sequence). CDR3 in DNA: TGTGCCAGCAGCCAAAATATCGGGGGCACCTCGGGGGCCCAGTACTTC. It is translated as CASSQNIGGTSGAQYF.

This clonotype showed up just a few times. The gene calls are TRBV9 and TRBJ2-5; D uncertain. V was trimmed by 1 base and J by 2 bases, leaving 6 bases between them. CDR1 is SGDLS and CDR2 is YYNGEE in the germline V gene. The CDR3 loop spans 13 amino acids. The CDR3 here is CASSVRAQETQYF. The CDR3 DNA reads TGTGCCAGCAGCGTAAGGGCTCAAGAGACCCAGTACTTC.

CDR3 coding DNA: TGCAGTGCGAAAGGGGAGTTTGACACCGGGGAGCTGTTTTTT. This encodes CSAKGEFDTGELFF. The chain couples TRBV20-1 to TRBJ2-2; either TRBD1 or TRBD2 may supply D (5 bases each). CDR1 and CDR2 from the germline V gene are DFQATT and SNEGSKA (reference sequence). Trimming left V 6 bases short and J 3 bases short, with 14 bases between. This CDR3 contains 14 residues.